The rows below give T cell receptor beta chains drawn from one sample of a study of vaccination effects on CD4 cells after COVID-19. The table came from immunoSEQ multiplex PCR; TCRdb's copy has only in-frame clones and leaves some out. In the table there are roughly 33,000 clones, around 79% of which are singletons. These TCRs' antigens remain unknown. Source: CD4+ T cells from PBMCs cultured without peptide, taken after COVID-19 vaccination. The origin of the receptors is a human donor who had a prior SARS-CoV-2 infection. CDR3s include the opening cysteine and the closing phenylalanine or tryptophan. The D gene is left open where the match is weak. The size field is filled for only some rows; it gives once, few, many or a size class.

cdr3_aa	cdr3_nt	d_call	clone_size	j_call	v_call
CASSQYPENSGNTIYF	TGTGCCAGCAGCCAATATCCGGAGAACTCTGGAAACACCATATATTTT	NA	NA	TRBJ1-3	TRBV3-1/TRBV3-2
CASSRAGGSYEQYF	TGTGCCAGCAGCCGAGCCGGGGGCTCCTACGAGCAGTACTTC	NA	NA	TRBJ2-7	TRBV5-4
CASSVRLAGYNEQFF	TGCGCCAGCAGCGTTCGACTAGCGGGATACAATGAGCAGTTCTTC	TRBD2	NA	TRBJ2-1	TRBV5-1
CASSSRTGTGELFF	TGTGCCAGTAGTTCACGGACGGGCACCGGGGAGCTGTTTTTT	NA	NA	TRBJ2-2	TRBV19
CATSDGGPKKGYTF	TGTGCCACCAGTGATGGGGGACCCAAGAAGGGCTACACCTTC	NA	few	TRBJ1-2	TRBV24-1
CASSTQRPSGSLSLCEQFF	TGTGCCAGCAGCACCCAAAGACCTAGCGGGAGTTTGTCACTGTGTGAGCAGTTCTTC	NA	NA	TRBJ2-1	TRBV21-1
CASSRTVYEQYF	TGTGCCAGCAGCCGTACAGTATACGAGCAGTACTTC	NA	NA	TRBJ2-7	TRBV7-8
CASRDRGLSNQPQHF	TGTGCCAGCAGGGACAGGGGCCTTAGCAATCAGCCCCAGCATTTT	TRBD1	NA	TRBJ1-5	TRBV27
CASSQGTYQPQHF	TGTGCCAGCAGTCAGGGGACCTATCAGCCCCAGCATTTT	NA	NA	TRBJ1-5	TRBV6-5
CASSLNRVRDYNEQFF	TGCGCCAGCAGCTTGAACAGGGTGAGGGATTACAATGAGCAGTTCTTC	NA	NA	TRBJ2-1	TRBV5-1
CASSIRAGAFF	TGTGCCAGCAGTATTAGGGCGGGAGCTTTCTTT	NA	few	TRBJ1-1	TRBV2
CATSRGWTPQHF	TGTGCCACCAGCAGAGGGTGGACACCCCAGCATTTT	NA	NA	TRBJ1-5	TRBV15
CASSLGSYVGEAEAFF	TGCGCCAGCAGCTTGGGTTCCTACGTGGGGGAGGCTGAAGCTTTCTTT	NA	NA	TRBJ1-1	TRBV5-1
CASSLGPATNEKLFF	TGTGCCAGCAGTCTCGGACCTGCAACTAATGAAAAACTGTTTTTT	NA	once	TRBJ1-4	TRBV27
CASSLGGRNYGYTF	TGTGCCAGCAGCTTAGGGGGAAGGAACTATGGCTACACCTTC	NA	NA	TRBJ1-2	TRBV7-6
CASKTGGYGYTF	TGTGCCAGCAAGACAGGGGGCTATGGCTACACCTTC	TRBD1	NA	TRBJ1-2	TRBV2
CASSQRDRDAEAFF	TGTGCCAGCAGCCAACGGGACAGGGACGCTGAAGCTTTCTTT	TRBD1	NA	TRBJ1-1	TRBV3-1/TRBV3-2
CASSDSSGRATDTQYF	TGTGCCAGCAGTGACTCCAGCGGGAGGGCCACAGATACGCAGTATTTT	TRBD2	NA	TRBJ2-3	TRBV6-4
CASSFRVMSGGIGHEQYF	TGCGCCAGCAGCTTCCGGGTGATGAGCGGGGGAATTGGGCACGAGCAGTACTTC	TRBD2	NA	TRBJ2-7	TRBV5-1
CASSWESGEQYF	TGTGCCAGCAGCTGGGAGTCCGGCGAGCAGTACTTC	NA	NA	TRBJ2-7	TRBV5-6
CASSLAGGLFF	TGTGCCAGCAGTTTGGCCGGAGGACTGTTTTTT	NA	NA	TRBJ1-4	TRBV12-3/TRBV12-4
CASSEGTGKFGYTF	TGTGCCAGCAGTGAAGGCACAGGGAAGTTTGGCTACACCTTC	NA	NA	TRBJ1-2	TRBV2
CASSFNTQETQYF	TGCGCCAGCAGCTTCAACACCCAAGAGACCCAGTACTTC	NA	medium-sized	TRBJ2-5	TRBV5-1
CASRRGAGELSPLHF	TGTGCCAGCCGCCGAGGGGCAGGGGAGCTTTCACCCCTCCACTTT	NA	NA	TRBJ1-6	TRBV2
CASSLDAAGEYCTQYF	TGTGCCAGCAGCTTAGATGCAGCGGGGGAGTACTGTACGCAGTATTTT	TRBD2	once	TRBJ2-3	TRBV11-3
CASHPEGRGVTGELFF	TGTGCCTCTCACCCAGAAGGCAGGGGGGTTACCGGGGAGCTGTTTTTT	NA	NA	TRBJ2-2	TRBV5-4
CASSPRGGGTGGTQYF	TGTGCCAGCAGCCCGCGCGGCGGGGGGACCGGGGGGACCCAGTACTTC	TRBD2	NA	TRBJ2-5	TRBV7-2
CASSYSAGGDYGYTF	TGTGCCAGCAGTTACTCTGCAGGGGGGGACTATGGCTACACCTTC	TRBD1	few	TRBJ1-2	TRBV6-5
CASSPWGGTQETQYF	TGCGCCAGCAGCCCCTGGGGGGGGACTCAAGAGACCCAGTACTTC	TRBD2	NA	TRBJ2-5	TRBV4-1
CASSYGGGGTEAFF	TGCGCCAGCAGCTACGGGGGAGGGGGCACTGAAGCTTTCTTT	NA	NA	TRBJ1-1	TRBV5-1
CASSAGSTDTQYF	TGCGCCAGCAGCGCCGGTAGCACAGATACGCAGTATTTT	NA	few	TRBJ2-3	TRBV5-1
CATSERRALDTQYF	TGTGCCACCAGCGAGAGAAGGGCCCTAGATACGCAGTATTTT	NA	NA	TRBJ2-3	TRBV15
CAWREIRQDEKLFF	TGTGCCTGGAGGGAAATAAGGCAGGACGAAAAACTGTTTTTT	NA	NA	TRBJ1-4	TRBV30
CASSVEGLASGELFF	TGTGCCAGCAGCGTAGAGGGACTAGCTTCCGGGGAGCTGTTTTTT	TRBD2	few	TRBJ2-2	TRBV9
CASSQERPDTQYF	TGCGCCAGCAGCCAAGAAAGGCCAGATACGCAGTATTTT	NA	NA	TRBJ2-3	TRBV4-1
CASQFEIAGAYEQYF	TGCGCCAGTCAATTTGAGATCGCGGGGGCCTACGAGCAGTACTTC	TRBD2	NA	TRBJ2-7	TRBV5-1
CASSRTGEDNSVYGYTF	TGCGCCAGCAGTCGGACAGGGGAGGACAATTCCGTTTATGGCTACACCTTC	TRBD1	NA	TRBJ1-2	TRBV23-1
CASRDSYNTEAFF	TGTGCCAGCAGAGACAGTTACAACACTGAAGCTTTCTTT	NA	few	TRBJ1-1	TRBV12-3/TRBV12-4
CASSLSPVSSYNEQFF	TGCGCCAGCAGCTTGTCTCCGGTAAGCTCCTACAATGAGCAGTTCTTC	NA	NA	TRBJ2-1	TRBV5-1
CASSAIGTGHYGYTF	TGTGCCAGCAGCGCCATAGGGACAGGCCACTATGGCTACACCTTC	TRBD1	NA	TRBJ1-2	TRBV2
CAWSVKDPAKNIQYF	TGTGCCTGGAGTGTAAAGGACCCAGCCAAAAACATTCAGTACTTC	NA	once	TRBJ2-4	TRBV30
CASSQNTNQPQHF	TGTGCCAGCAGCCAGAACACGAATCAGCCCCAGCATTTT	NA	NA	TRBJ1-5	TRBV14
CASSLPGPPYNEQFF	TGTGCCAGCTCACTCCCGGGACCCCCTTACAATGAGCAGTTCTTC	NA	NA	TRBJ2-1	TRBV18
CASRSRGGADYTF	TGTGCCAGCAGATCTCGGGGGGGGGCGGACTACACCTTC	NA	once	TRBJ1-2	TRBV13
CASGRETYGYTF	TGTGCCAGCGGGCGGGAGACCTATGGCTACACCTTC	NA	few	TRBJ1-2	TRBV27